This TCR beta chain emerged from a study of T cell responses to AZD1222 COVID-19 vaccine. Study-wide results and limits: Compared with day 0, the breadth and depth of the Spike-specific TCR repertoire rose significantly after two doses of AZD1222.

The table came from immunoSEQ multiplex PCR; TCRdb's copy has only in-frame clones and leaves some out. This table holds about 100,000 clones, approximately 90% found once. The CDR3 runs to 17 residues. The V and J ends lost 5 bases and 5 bases, in that order; junction bases with no gene match: 12. Germline-derived CDR1 and CDR2 are SEHNR and FQNEAQ (reference sequence). On this clone: Its antigen is not known.

The source material was peripheral blood, sampled on day 0 of AZD1222 vaccination. This receptor was identified in an adult in good health. This sequence joins TRBV7-9 and TRBJ2-5, with 12 bases that match TRBD2. As DNA, the CDR3 is TGTGCCAGCAGCCTGGGGACTAGCGGGCTCCCCGCGGAGACCCAGTACTTC. Encoded protein: CASSLGTSGLPAETQYF.